The entry below describes one TCR beta chain. The data were obtained in a study of blood T cell repertoires in COVID-19. For the study at large: Acute and convalescent COVID-19 specimens originated in the United States, Italy and Spain. PBMCs, B-cell-depleted T cells, or T cells provided the cDNA or gDNA that made up the material.

Per the original data handling: It was from reference gene primer amplification that nucleated cell counts were estimated. Some clones are missing from TCRdb's copy, which holds only in-frame ones; the method was immunoSEQ multiplex PCR. D and trimming were read from the DNA, whereas the V and J calls and clone size are those reported in that table. The profile covers some 66,000 clones, with about 90% appearing a single time and 6% to 9.5% taken by the ten largest. Per the germline V gene, CDR1 is SQVTM and CDR2 is ANQGSEA. The CDR3 extends over 17 amino acids. V was pared by 0 bases and J by 4 bases, with 4 bases of the junction left unmatched.

This chain connects TRBV29-1 to TRBJ2-1; 15 bases agree with TRBD2. This TCR derives from a human donor in a cohort sampled during active COVID-19. Specimen: peripheral blood. This CDR3 is CSVEEGLAGGLYNEQFF. CDR3 bases: TGCAGCGTTGAAGAGGGACTAGCGGGGGGCCTTTACAATGAGCAGTTCTTC.